This paragraph reports one T cell receptor (beta chain). This clonotype was found many times. Its antigen is unknown. No much larger clone is present one base from it, and per-base qualities are unavailable. V gives up 5 bases and J gives up 5 bases, and the segment between their germline ends measures 10 bases. From the cysteine up to the phenylalanine, the CDR3 has a length of 13 residues. CDR3 DNA is the only sequence kept; it has 39 bases, read in frame from the first base. The germline V gene specifies SGHNT as CDR1 and YENEEA as CDR2. The sample is drawn from a study of T cells in Graves' hyperthyroidism and ophthalmopathy (dated by TCRdb to between 2017 and 2020). Study-level background: Peripheral blood was collected at initial diagnosis, before any treatment. To identify TCR V-J signatures that set the groups apart, the researchers used a discovery cohort of about a hundred patients, made up of fewer than 50 with Graves' ophthalmopathy and about 60 with stable Graves' hyperthyroidism. Whether ophthalmopathy could be predicted prospectively was tested in an independent validation cohort made up of under 20 hyperthyroidism patients plus 17 patients who later progressed to ophthalmopathy. In addition, the study compared T-cell repertoires in thyroid tissue and in blood from 6 or 7 Graves' hyperthyroidism patients. The roughly 100 discovery patients were randomly divided into training and test sets at a 7:3 ratio. Once sampling was done, hyperthyroidism patients were given methimazole at a starting dose of 30 mg daily, whereas ophthalmopathy patients were given high-dose intravenous methylprednisolone. TCR Vbeta CDR3 sequencing of fewer than 150 peripheral blood samples (43 ophthalmopathy, 75 hyperthyroidism and roughly 17 progressor patients) is reported in the paper. The investigation overall reported the following: In validation, progression to ophthalmopathy was predicted by the model with 70% to 71% sensitivity and nearly 75% specificity, a median of roughly 6.4 months before onset. Blood samples also contained most of the expanded thyroid clonotypes (frequency above 0.001), which suggests that blood repertoires may reflect thyroid immune responses. No statistical method was used to set the sample size in advance, and investigators knew the group allocation. Ophthalmopathy was separated from stable hyperthyroidism by a 13 V-J signature model, with just over 85% sensitivity and roughly 81% specificity obtained in cross-validation and 80%/75% obtained in testing.

The TCR beta CDR3 regions were amplified from RNA transcripts. The TCR CDR3 was subjected to a first round of RT-PCR using the HTBI primer set and the Qiagen OneStep RT-PCR kit. Libraries were constructed in a second round of multiplex PCR, after which size selection and purification were performed. Sequencing of the libraries was done on an Illumina HiSeq2000 using paired-end 100 bp reads. In the paper's pipeline: SOAPnuke was used to process the raw data, removing reads that contained adapters or uncalled bases, had a mean Phred below 15, or lacked an exact match to the constant primer or identifier. COPE v1.2.5 was used to merge high-quality paired reads, and clonotypes were defined as unique nucleotide sequences. MiTCR v1.1 was used to align clonotypes to the IMGT TRBV, TRBD and TRBJ reference segments. Analysis was restricted to V-J combinations with a frequency above 0.0001, which covered roughly 99% of repertoires. A TCS score was defined as the ratio between F50 (clonal expansion) and ExV (chaos), using BLOSUM62-based TCRdist between CDR3 peptides within each V-J. Welch's t-statistics and random forest reduced around 510 V-J features to roughly 13, which were used in a naive Bayes classifier (R e1071). In-frame beta chains were kept once TCRdb had trimmed the public reads at Q25 with fastp and called clones with MiXCR. Merged by CDR3 protein, the rows form single entries marked with the most common genes and DNA. What appears here as the V and J calls and clone size reflects TCRdb's work, not the paper's. The sample includes 450,000 to 600,000 distinct CDR3 sequences, with 12% to 15% observed a single time. The top ten constitute approximately 15% of the sample.

A patient counted as having stable Graves' hyperthyroidism if no progression to ophthalmopathy occurred over 18 months of follow-up. Hyperthyroidism patients were newly diagnosed, had a disease duration of under 2 months, and were aged 18 to 65 years. The study excluded patients with uncontrolled infections, other autoimmune diseases, pregnancy or lactation. Diagnoses were based on clinical symptoms, serum thyroxine and TRAb, thyroid ultrasound and orbital computed tomography. PBMCs were isolated from more than 9 ml of fresh peripheral blood by Ficoll-Paque density gradient centrifugation. Trizol reagent was used to extract total RNA, and RNA quality was then checked on an Agilent 2100 Bioanalyzer.

The chain was built from TRBV11-3 and TRBJ2-1, with a weak D call of TRBD2 (6 bases match). The clonotype comes from a middle-aged woman with Graves' hyperthyroidism. Sequenced sample: blood. Read as DNA, the sequence is TGTGCCAGCAGCCGGGAGACTAACAATGAGCAGTTCTTC. It is translated as CASSRETNNEQFF.